Shown below are 22 T cell receptor beta chains from a single sample sequenced in a study of cytomegalovirus exposure and HLA in healthy donors. Sequencing used immunoSEQ multiplex PCR; TCRdb keeps in-frame clones, though not all of them. The repertoire holds 150,000 to 250,000 clones, with 81% as singletons. The material sequenced was PBMCs. Source of these receptors: a woman under 40 in good health and CMV-seronegative.

This chain connects TRBV6-4 to TRBJ2-3; TRBD2 matches at 7 bases. From germline, CDR1 is MRHNA and CDR2 SNTAGT. V lost 4 bases and J lost 3; bases outside the gene matches: 4. The CDR3 consists of 14 residues. The CDR3 region is CASSVTSVTDTQYF. The CDR3 nucleotides are TGTGCCAGCAGTGTAACTAGCGTAACAGATACGCAGTATTTT.

The genes are TRBV6-5 and TRBJ2-1; 11 bases map to TRBD2. With V trimmed by 10 bases and J by 0 bases, 5 bases remained unmatched. The CDR3 length is 15 residues. The germline V gene encodes CDR1 MNHEY and CDR2 SVGAGI. The CDR3 loop reads CATSSGRSSYNEQFF. CDR3 nucleotides: TGTGCCACCTCTAGCGGGAGGAGCTCCTACAATGAGCAGTTCTTC.

The chain couples TRBV2 to TRBJ1-2, with 11 bases lining up with TRBD1. The germline V gene encodes CDR1 SNHLY and CDR2 FYNNEI. This CDR3 has 14 amino acids. V trimming: 4 bases; J trimming: 7 bases; junction bases outside the gene matches: 5. The CDR3 spells CASSADRGHGGYTF. CDR3 coding DNA: TGTGCCAGCAGTGCGGACAGGGGGCACGGTGGCTACACCTTC.

In the case of this clone: Other DNA sequences from this sample encode an identical CDR3 as well. The chain recombines TRBV6-5 with TRBJ1-1, with TRBD1 as a possible D gene (5 bases). Per the germline V gene, CDR1 is MNHEY and CDR2 is SVGAGI. The CDR3 totals 14 residues. Trimming took off 2 bases at V and 1 base at J, with 8 bases between the two ends. The CDR3 DNA reads TGTGCCAGCAGTTACCTTCAGGGGAACACTGAAGCTTTCTTT. Protein: CASSYLQGNTEAFF.

The V gene is TRBV19, the J gene TRBJ2-7, with 8 bases aligning to TRBD2. Germline CDR1 reads LNHDA; CDR2 reads SQIVND (reference sequence). The ends lost 5 bases at V and 1 base at J; junction bases unmatched: 4. The CDR3 loop spans 14 amino acids. The CDR3 is CASSLGLVSYEQYF. CDR3 bases: TGTGCCAGTAGTCTGGGACTAGTGTCCTACGAGCAGTACTTC.

The J gene is TRBJ1-4, the V gene TRBV6-6, with TRBD1 matching 10 bases. Germline values: CDR1 MNHNY, CDR2 SVGAGI (reference sequence). After removal of 8 bases from V and 5 bases from J, the junction contained 8 bases not matched to a gene. This CDR3 contains 15 residues. The CDR3 spells CASLGQGVPNEKLFF. In DNA, the CDR3 is TGTGCCAGCCTAGGACAGGGGGTCCCCAATGAAAAACTGTTTTTT.

A word on this clone: The same CDR3 also results from other DNA sequences found in this sample. The chain links TRBV28 to TRBJ1-1; tentative D call: TRBD1 (5 bases). The V gene's germline CDR1 is MDHEN and CDR2 SYDVKM. CDR3 size: 13 residues. Trimming shortened V by 5 bases and J by 5 bases, and 12 bases separated the two germline ends. The CDR3 spells CASSRGRGTEAFF. In DNA, the CDR3 is TGTGCCAGCAGTCGAGGGCGGGGGACTGAAGCTTTCTTT. The variable domain in full, completed from reference TRBV28 and TRBJ1-1, reads DVKVTQSSRYLVKRTGEKVFLECVQDMDHENMFWYRQDPGLGLRLIYFSYDVKMKEKGDIPEGYSVSREKKERFSLILESASTNQTSMYLCASSRGRGTEAFFGQGTRLTVV.

This clone was observed a few times. The V and J genes are TRBV6-5 and TRBJ2-1; 8 positions agree with TRBD2. The CDR3 sequence is 14 residues long. The V gene's germline CDR1 is MNHEY and CDR2 SVGAGI. With V trimmed by 8 bases and J by 6 bases, 9 bases remained unmatched. The CDR3 sequence is CASARSGIGNEQFF. The CDR3 nucleotides are TGTGCCAGCGCTCGTAGCGGGATAGGCAATGAGCAGTTCTTC.

The chain joins TRBV5-6 to TRBJ2-7; 8 positions agree with TRBD1. The CDR3 consists of 13 residues. Trimming removed 10 bases from V and 6 bases from J; junction bases left unmatched: 12. Germline values: CDR1 SGHDT, CDR2 YYEEEE. The CDR3 here is CARFSQGAAEQYF. As DNA, the CDR3 is TGTGCCCGCTTTTCGCAGGGGGCAGCCGAGCAGTACTTC. Variable domain in full (rest from reference TRBV5-6 and TRBJ2-7): DAGVTQSPTHLIKTRGQQVTLRCSPKSGHDTVSWYQQALGQGPQFIFQYYEEEERQRGNFPDRFSGHQFPNYSSELNVNALLLGDSALYLCARFSQGAAEQYFGPGTRLTVT.

V and J are TRBV7-9 and TRBJ1-2, with D uncertain. The CDR3 spans 14 residues. Trimming stripped 1 base from V and 4 bases from J, with 10 bases between. The germline gives CDR1 SEHNR, CDR2 FQNEAQ (reference sequence). The CDR3 reads CASSLEGGPYGYTF. The CDR3 DNA reads TGTGCCAGCAGCTTAGAGGGAGGGCCCTATGGCTACACCTTC.

The V and J genes are TRBV27 and TRBJ2-1; tentatively, D is TRBD2 (6 bases). The CDR3 consists of 15 residues. Germline V gene sequence: CDR1 MNHEY, CDR2 SMNVEV (reference sequence). Trimming took 1 base from V and 0 from J, leaving 7 bases between them. CDR3 bases: TGTGCCAGCAGTTTATGGACTAACTCCTACAATGAGCAGTTCTTC. This gives the protein CASSLWTNSYNEQFF.

This chain links TRBV27 with TRBJ1-1; D remains unclear. Trimming stripped 5 bases from V and 0 bases from J, with 13 bases between. The CDR3 extends over 15 amino acids. Germline V gene data show CDR1 as MNHEY and CDR2 as SMNVEV (reference sequence). CDR3 loop: CASSPLGPMNTEAFF. CDR3 sequence (DNA): TGTGCCAGCAGTCCTCTTGGGCCGATGAACACTGAAGCTTTCTTT.

The chain recombines TRBV11-2 with TRBJ2-5; weak D call: TRBD1 (5 bases). Per germline, CDR1 SGHAT and CDR2 FQNNGV. V was shortened by 1 base and J by 2 bases, with 11 bases between the two germline ends. CDR3 length: 15 amino acids. CDR3 protein: CASSLGQPLQETQYF. In DNA form, the CDR3 reads TGTGCCAGCAGCTTAGGACAGCCACTGCAAGAGACCCAGTACTTC.

This rearrangement joins TRBV6-5 to TRBJ2-3, with D maybe TRBD2 (5 bases). This CDR3 comprises 14 residues. The V gene's germline CDR1 is MNHEY and CDR2 SVGAGI. The germline V and J ends were trimmed by 0 bases and 4 bases, with 8 bases remaining between them. For the CDR3, the DNA is TGTGCCAGCAGTTACTCATCCGGGGCAGATACGCAGTATTTT. Translation: CASSYSSGADTQYF.

The rearrangement links TRBV6-4 to TRBJ2-2; 7 bases match TRBD1. This CDR3 has 14 amino acids. Germline CDR1 and CDR2: MRHNA and SNTAGT. After removal of 2 bases from V and 4 bases from J, the junction contained 1 base not matched to a gene. The CDR3 loop is CASSDRGRTGELFF. For the CDR3, the DNA is TGTGCCAGCAGTGACAGGGGGCGCACCGGGGAGCTGTTTTTT.

This clone has at least ten counts. The V call is TRBV19, the J call TRBJ2-5, with unresolved D. V lost 1 base and J 5 bases, leaving 14 bases between the germline ends. Germline lookup yields CDR1 LNHDA and CDR2 SQIVND (reference sequence). This CDR3 comprises 15 residues. This CDR3 is CASSIVSLTGETQYF. The CDR3 DNA reads as TGTGCCAGTAGTATAGTGTCTTTGACCGGGGAGACCCAGTACTTC.

The gene calls are TRBV30 and TRBJ1-5; 7 bases are a match to TRBD1. V was pared by 1 base and J by 9 bases, with 6 bases of the junction left unmatched. CDR3 length: 13 residues. Germline CDR1 is GTSNPN and CDR2 is SVGIG (reference sequence). CDR3 in DNA: TGTGCCTGGAGTGCCCGACAGGGAATGCCCCAGCATTTT. Its translation: CAWSARQGMPQHF.

The gene calls are TRBV6-6 and TRBJ1-2; D is unresolved. This CDR3 has 16 amino acids. V gave up 0 bases and J gave up 8 bases, with 19 bases separating them. From germline, CDR1 is MNHNY and CDR2 SVGAGI (reference sequence). CDR3 in amino acids: CASSYSKKNSPGGYTF. The CDR3 bases are TGTGCCAGCAGTTACTCGAAAAAAAACAGCCCCGGAGGCTACACCTTC.

This clone was counted once. The chain uses TRBV5-8 and TRBJ2-3; TRBD2 agrees at 7 bases. Germline V gives CDR1 SGHTS, CDR2 YDEGEE. The junction had 7 bases not matched to a gene; V was cut back by 4 bases and J by 2 bases. This CDR3 is built from 15 residues. CDR3 bases: TGTGCCAGCAGCCGCGGACTAGTTGCCACAGATACGCAGTATTTT. It is translated as CASSRGLVATDTQYF.

The chain recombines TRBV28 with TRBJ2-1; 11 bases are shared with TRBD1. Germline-derived CDR1 and CDR2 are MDHEN and SYDVKM. The CDR3 sequence is 16 residues long. Trimming at V came to 6 bases and at J to 4 bases, leaving 8 bases not matched to a gene. The CDR3 region has the DNA TGTGCCAGCAGCGTTTCCGGGACAGGGGGATACAATGAGCAGTTCTTC. Translated: CASSVSGTGGYNEQFF.

V and J are TRBV5-4 and TRBJ1-2, with 7 bases aligning to TRBD1. This CDR3 is 15 amino acids long. Trimming cost V 3 bases and J 4 bases; bases outside gene matches: 9. CDR1 and CDR2 from the germline V gene are SGHNT and YYREEE (reference sequence). DNA of the CDR3: TGTGCCAGCAGCTCCTATGACAGGGACCTCTATGGCTACACCTTC. Its translation is CASSSYDRDLYGYTF.

Many counts were recorded for this clone. This chain joins TRBV7-9 and TRBJ2-2; D is unresolved. Trimming cost V 1 base and J 7 bases, with 7 bases left between them. The CDR3 totals 13 residues. Germline CDR1 and CDR2: SEHNR and FQNEAQ (reference sequence). In DNA, the CDR3 is TGTGCCAGCAGCTTAGGAAGAGGCGGGGAGCTGTTTTTT. It is translated as CASSLGRGGELFF.